This record looks at one TCR beta chain sequence and its context. This sample is part of a study of T cell responses to AZD1222 COVID-19 vaccine. Produced via immunoSEQ multiplex PCR; TCRdb's table is partial and in-frame only. The sample lists roughly 190,000 clones, 91% seen once, with around 3.5% in the top ten. Germline-derived CDR1 and CDR2 are SGHAT and FQNNGV. This CDR3 is 11 amino acids long. The V end was cut by 5 bases, the J end by 6 bases, with 4 bases between. The sequence was obtained from an adult who received the AZD1222 COVID-19 vaccine. V and J are TRBV11-2 and TRBJ2-2; D is unclear. Sequencing used peripheral blood, obtained 28 days after the second AZD1222 dose. The CDR3 loop reads CASSHPGELFF. DNA of the CDR3: TGTGCCAGCAGCCATCCCGGGGAGCTGTTTTTT.